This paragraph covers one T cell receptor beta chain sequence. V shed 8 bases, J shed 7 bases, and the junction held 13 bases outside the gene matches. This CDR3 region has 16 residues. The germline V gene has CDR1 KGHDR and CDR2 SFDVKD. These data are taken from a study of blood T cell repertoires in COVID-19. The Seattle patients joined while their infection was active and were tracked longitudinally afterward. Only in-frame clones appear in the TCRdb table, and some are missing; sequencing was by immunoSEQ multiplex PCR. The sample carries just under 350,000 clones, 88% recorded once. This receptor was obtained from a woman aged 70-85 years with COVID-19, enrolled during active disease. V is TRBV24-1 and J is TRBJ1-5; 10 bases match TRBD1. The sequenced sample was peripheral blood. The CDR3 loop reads CATTKIRDRGIQPQHF. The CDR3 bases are TGTGCCACCACCAAAATCCGGGACAGGGGCATACAGCCCCAGCATTTT.